This note documents a single T cell receptor beta chain sequence. Its antigen remains unknown. The data were taken from a study of tumor-infiltrating lymphocytes in primary liver carcinoma. Between about 17 and 34 mg of unsorted bulk tissue served as the source from which RNA and DNA were co-extracted. The patients lived with chronic HBV infection and had not yet received any treatment. Study results and limitations: Tumors reached a significantly greater top-250-clone fraction than blood did (p = 0.039).

The authors made TCR beta cDNA from 400 to 550 ng total RNA with a constant-region primer. Employing slightly modified ARM-PCR, three nested multiplex PCR rounds were run, and these gave rise to the TCR beta libraries. The study ran its first two PCR rounds for roughly 9 cycles each, using TRBV1-TRBV30 forward primers and a C-beta reverse primer. Using its own MiXCR run on the multiplex PCR reads, TCRdb lists one record per CDR3 protein. Of some 130,000 distinct CDR3 sequences listed, about two thirds are singletons. Germline CDR1 MRHNA, CDR2 SNTAGT. Trimming removed 10 bases at V and 6 bases at J, with 20 bases between. CDR3 size: 14 residues.

The chain joins TRBV6-4 to TRBJ2-3, with D uncertain. The TCR comes from a woman aged 55-70 years with primary liver carcinoma and hepatitis B virus infection. The source material was tumor-adjacent normal liver tissue. CDR3 amino acids: CAKSDRHGADTQYF. The CDR3 DNA reads TGTGCCAAAAGTGACCGACACGGAGCGGATACGCAGTATTTT.